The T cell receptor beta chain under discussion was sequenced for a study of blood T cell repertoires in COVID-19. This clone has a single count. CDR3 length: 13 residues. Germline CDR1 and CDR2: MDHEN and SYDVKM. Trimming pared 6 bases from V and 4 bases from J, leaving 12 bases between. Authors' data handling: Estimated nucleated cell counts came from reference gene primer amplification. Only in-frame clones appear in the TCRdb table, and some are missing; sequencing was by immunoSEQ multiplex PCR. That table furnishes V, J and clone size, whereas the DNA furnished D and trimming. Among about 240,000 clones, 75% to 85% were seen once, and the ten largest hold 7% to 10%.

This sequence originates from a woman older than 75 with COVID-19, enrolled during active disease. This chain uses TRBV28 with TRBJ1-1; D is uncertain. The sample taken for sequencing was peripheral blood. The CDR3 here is CASRLRVGTEAFF. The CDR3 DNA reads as TGTGCCAGCAGGCTACGGGTGGGCACTGAAGCTTTCTTT.